This T cell receptor (beta chain) was captured by sequencing in a study of technical replicates of blood from a handful of donors. Profiled with immunoSEQ multiplex PCR; TCRdb holds only in-frame clones, not every one. The sample holds approximately 52,000 clones, 85% to 90% seen once. Sequencing input: PBMCs. This clonotype originated in a human donor in good health. Some clones in this sample may be carry-over from other donors' samples.

The DNA of the CDR3 is TGTGCCAGCAGTGAATACCTACAGGGATTAAGGGAAAAACTGTTTTTT. Its protein is CASSEYLQGLREKLFF. This rearrangement joins TRBV2 to TRBJ1-4, with D maybe TRBD1 (6 bases). This CDR3 is 16 amino acids long. The ends were cut back, 2 bases at V and 8 bases at J, with 18 bases in the middle. Germline V gene sequence: CDR1 SNHLY, CDR2 FYNNEI. The full variable domain, in which reference TRBV2 and TRBJ1-4 provide the parts outside the CDR3, is EPEVTQTPSHQVTQMGQEVILRCVPISNHLYFYWYRQILGQKVEFLVSFYNNEISEKSEIFDDQFSVERPDGSNFTLKIRSTKLEDSAMYFCASSEYLQGLREKLFFGSGTQLSVL.